The source of this TCR beta chain is a study of response to subunit inactivated influenza vaccine. Note on this clonotype: Antigen unknown.

Each CDR3 protein gets one entry after TCRdb re-called the RT-PCR reads with MiXCR. The data hold 610,000 or so distinct CDR3 sequences, with 14% observed a single time. Study outcomes and limitations: The authors suggested that every seasonal influenza vaccination recruits few new T cells.

The sample in question was PBMCs from blood, obtained roughly 13 days after vaccination. This clonotype was sampled from a man in his fifties or sixties who received an inactivated influenza vaccine.

The CDR3 here is CASSGSAGLSTDTQYF. CDR3 bases: TGTGCCAGCAGTGGGTCTGCGGGGTTAAGCACAGATACGCAGTATTTT. The J gene is TRBJ2-3, the V gene TRBV27, with a weak D call TRBD2 (6 bases). Germline V lookup: CDR1 MNHEY, CDR2 SMNVEV (reference sequence). V was cut by 5 bases and J by 0 bases, with 15 bases left in between. CDR3 length: 16 residues.